This T cell receptor beta chain was found in a study of T cells and Merkel cell carcinoma outcomes. Study-wide points: Reportedly, T-cell repertoire with density predicts Merkel cell carcinoma outcomes.

The germline gives CDR1 SGDLS, CDR2 YYNGEE. V shed 2 bases, J shed 3 bases, and the junction held 7 bases outside the gene matches. The CDR3 consists of 17 residues. Regarding this clone: Its antigen remains unidentified.

Generated by immunoSEQ multiplex PCR, the TCRdb table keeps only in-frame clones and is missing some. The sample contains more than 6,000 clones, roughly 91% of which appear only once. The source material was tumor tissue from Merkel cell carcinoma. The receptor was derived from a human donor with Merkel cell carcinoma. The chain joins TRBV9 to TRBJ2-3, with 12 bases aligning to TRBD2. Written as DNA, the CDR3 is TGTGCCAGCAGCGTTCCCACTAGCGGGGGGAGGACAGATACGCAGTATTTT. Its protein product is CASSVPTSGGRTDTQYF.